This record covers a single T cell receptor beta chain. Antigen: not known. This entry comes from a study of shared clonotypes between healthy human individuals. Study background: The study enrolled a couple of women and three men aged 18 to 49. Study-wide results and limits: The authors sampled blood alone, and tissue repertoires likely differ.

The data were produced by immunoSEQ multiplex PCR, yet TCRdb's version contains in-frame clones alone and is incomplete. This table has about half a million clones, about 84% appearing once. Material for sequencing was PBMCs. The clonotype was recovered from a woman in her 40s in good health. Some clones in this sample may be carry-over from other donors' samples.

The CDR3 coding sequence is TGTGCCAGCAGCTACGCCGGGACTAGCGGGAGGGGATATGAGCAGTTCTTC. Translation: CASSYAGTSGRGYEQFF. The chain is built from TRBV7-9 and TRBJ2-1; 16 nucleotides align to TRBD2. The CDR3 covers 17 residues. V trimming: 4 bases; J trimming: 8 bases; junction bases outside the gene matches: 8. From germline, CDR1 is SEHNR and CDR2 FQNEAQ (reference sequence).